The 9 T cell receptor beta chains reported below all come from one sample, sequenced in a study of T-cell memory formation after mild COVID-19. TCRdb itself ran the 5' RACE reads through MiXCR, one entry per CDR3 protein. Among fewer than 350,000 distinct CDR3 sequences listed, roughly 8.2% were seen once. Sequences were obtained from PBMCs or a T cell subset sorted from them (not recorded which). These receptors all stem from a man between 18 and 35 years old who had mild COVID-19 (a few samples of this study predate the infection). Cell type and time point are not known.

Notes on this clonotype: A read error may explain this, as a much larger clone is one base away. The chain combines TRBV7-2 with TRBJ2-3; TRBD1 or TRBD2 may be the D gene (5 bases each). This CDR3 is built from 13 residues. The V end was cut by 4 bases, the J end by 10 bases, with 15 bases between. The germline V gene encodes CDR1 SGHTA and CDR2 FQGNSA. The CDR3: CASSSGREWAQYF. CDR3 nucleotides: TGTGCCAGCAGCTCGGGCAGGGAGTGGGCGCAGTATTTT.

The chain is built from TRBV7-9 and TRBJ2-7; TRBD1 aligns across 10 bases. From germline, CDR1 is SEHNR and CDR2 FQNEAQ (reference sequence). The CDR3 sequence is 13 residues long. The V gene end was trimmed by 11 bases and the J gene end by 5 bases; junction bases not matched to a gene: 9. CDR3 in amino acids: CACPGQGSNEQYF. The CDR3 DNA follows: TGTGCCTGCCCGGGACAGGGGTCTAACGAGCAGTACTTC.

The chain recombines TRBV4-2 with TRBJ2-1; D not certain. Germline V gene lookup returns CDR1 LGHNA and CDR2 YNFKEQ. Between the trimmed V and J ends, which lost 0 bases and 6 bases, there was a span of 12 bases. The CDR3 spans 15 residues. The CDR3: CASSQDSFSPNEQFF. Written as DNA, the CDR3 is TGTGCCAGCAGCCAAGATTCGTTCTCCCCCAATGAGCAGTTCTTC.

This clonotype has more than one count but fewer than ten. V is TRBV19 and J is TRBJ2-1, with D possibly TRBD2 on 5 matching bases. V shed 7 bases and J shed 9 bases, with 22 bases lying between them. This CDR3 region has 15 residues. Germline loops: CDR1 LNHDA, CDR2 SQIVND (reference sequence). CDR3 protein: CASTVLLGSRGEQFF. The DNA of the CDR3 is TGTGCCAGTACAGTGCTTTTGGGCAGTCGGGGTGAGCAGTTCTTC.

This clonotype was seen only a few times. The V and J genes are TRBV12-3 or TRBV12-4 and TRBJ1-5, with no clear D. Trimming cost V 0 bases and J 9 bases, with 3 bases left between them. The CDR3 has 11 residues. CDR3 coding DNA: TGTGCCAGCAGTTTAGCGGGGCCCCAGCATTTT. It encodes CASSLAGPQHF.

The rearrangement links TRBV7-9 to TRBJ2-5; 8 bases line up with TRBD2. The CDR3 is 16 amino acids. The J segment lost 2 bases and the V segment lost 0 bases, leaving 5 bases of the junction unmatched. Germline values: CDR1 SEHNR, CDR2 FQNEAQ (reference sequence). In DNA form, the CDR3 reads TGTGCCAGCAGCTTAGCGCAGGGACTAGGACAAGAGACCCAGTACTTC. This gives the protein CASSLAQGLGQETQYF.

The table lists this clonotype with a few counts. This rearrangement joins TRBV10-3 to TRBJ1-1, with D uncertain. CDR3 length: 16 amino acids. The V and J ends lost 3 bases and 0 bases respectively, with 14 bases between them. Germline V CDR1 and CDR2: ENHRY, SYGVKD. The CDR3 bases are TGTGCCATCAGTGACCGCGGGAAAGCGGTGAACACTGAAGCTTTCTTT. It specifies CAISDRGKAVNTEAFF.

Turning to this clonotype: This probably arose from a read error, given a far larger clone one base away. The chain carries TRBV9 and TRBJ1-1, with a tentative D call TRBD1 (5 bases). Germline values: CDR1 SGDLS, CDR2 YYNGEE. The CDR3 has 12 amino acids. The ends were cut back, 0 bases at V and 5 bases at J, with 5 bases in the middle. The CDR3 nucleotides read TGTGCCAGCAGCGTAGGGGGGACTGAAGCTTTCTTT. Amino acids: CASSVGGTEAFF.

This clonotype was seen many times. This chain joins TRBV5-1 and TRBJ1-1, with 7 bases fitting TRBD1. Trimming cost V 3 bases and J 1 base; bases outside gene matches: 9. Germline lookup yields CDR1 SGHRS and CDR2 YFSETQ. CDR3 length: 16 amino acids. The CDR3 sequence: CASSSAVGQRNTEAFF. DNA of the CDR3: TGCGCCAGCAGCTCGGCGGTGGGACAGAGGAACACTGAAGCTTTCTTT.